The following is a T cell receptor beta chain sequence with its context. This sample was included in a study of blood T cell repertoires in COVID-19. Study details: The study drew acute and convalescent COVID-19 samples from the United States, Italy and Spain.

As processed by the authors: From reference gene primer amplification, estimates of nucleated cell counts were derived. Using immunoSEQ multiplex PCR, the repertoire was profiled, and TCRdb retains in-frame clones only, with some absent. D and trimming were read from the DNA, whereas the V and J calls and clone size are those reported in that table. The sample records 200,000 to 250,000 clones, roughly 86% being singletons. The CDR3 has 18 amino acids. V was shortened by 2 bases and J by 0 bases, with 19 bases between the two germline ends. The germline V gene has CDR1 SGHTS and CDR2 YDEGEE. Sequencing was carried out using peripheral blood. The chain couples TRBV5-8 to TRBJ2-3, with a possible D match to TRBD1 (6 bases). The sequence derives from a woman between 45 and 65 years old with COVID-19, enrolled during active disease. This chain's CDR3 is CASSFAAVGASSTDTQYF. In DNA, the CDR3 is TGTGCCAGCAGCTTTGCCGCGGTGGGGGCCTCAAGCACAGATACGCAGTATTTT.